These 25 T cell receptor beta chains originate from one sample sequenced in a study of T-cell memory formation after mild COVID-19. TCRdb passed the 5' RACE reads through MiXCR, listing each CDR3 protein once. The data show 400,000 to 550,000 distinct CDR3 sequences, roughly 25% seen once. The material sequenced was PBMCs or a T cell subset sorted from them (not recorded which). The origin of the receptors is an adult woman who had mild COVID-19 (a few samples of this study predate the infection). Cell type and time point are not known.

The J gene is TRBJ1-5, the V gene TRBV4-1; D is ambiguous. Germline CDR1 and CDR2: MGHRA and YSYEKL. Trimming shortened V by 4 bases and J by 3 bases, and 7 bases separated the two germline ends. This CDR3 region has 13 residues. This CDR3 is CASSPWLNQPQHF. CDR3 coding DNA: TGCGCCAGCAGCCCGTGGCTCAATCAGCCCCAGCATTTT.

There are a few counts of this clonotype. This chain connects TRBV7-2 to TRBJ1-2, with TRBD1 matching 9 bases. The CDR3 sequence is 14 residues long. After removal of 1 base from V and 8 bases from J, the junction contained 5 bases not matched to a gene. Germline CDR1 and CDR2: SGHTA and FQGNSA. The CDR3 bases are TGTGCCAGCAGCTTAGACGGACAGGGGCTAGGCTACACCTTC. Translation gives CASSLDGQGLGYTF.

The chain links TRBV12-3 or TRBV12-4 to TRBJ2-5; D gene ambiguous. V was trimmed by 1 base and J by 7 bases, leaving 7 bases between them. The CDR3 has 12 residues. CDR3 nucleotide sequence: TGTGCCAGCAGTTTAGGAGCTTCGACCCAGTACTTC. This codes for CASSLGASTQYF.

This clonotype showed up just a few times. The chain is built from TRBV15 and TRBJ2-3; D is possibly TRBD2 (6 bases). There are 16 residues in the CDR3. V was clipped by 8 bases and J by 0 bases, with 18 bases between them. Germline CDR1 reads LNHNV; CDR2 reads YYDKDF (reference sequence). In DNA, the CDR3 is TGTGCCACCTCCTCAAGCGGGCGACTAAGCACAGATACGCAGTATTTT. Translating it yields CATSSSGRLSTDTQYF.

DNA of the CDR3: TGTGCCAGCATTAATAGGGACATCTCCTACGAGCAGTACTTC. Its translation: CASINRDISYEQYF. V is TRBV6-1 and J is TRBJ2-7; possible D gene TRBD1, 6 bases. CDR1 is MNHNS and CDR2 is SASEGT in the germline V gene. This CDR3 spans 14 amino acids. The V and J ends lost 7 bases and 0 bases respectively, with 13 bases between them.

This clonotype was detected a few times. The chain joins TRBV20-1 to TRBJ2-1, with TRBD2 identical over 8 bases. V shed 8 bases and J 7 bases; nucleotides not matched to a gene: 7. This CDR3 is 12 amino acids long. Germline values: CDR1 DFQATT, CDR2 SNEGSKA (reference sequence). The CDR3 region has the DNA TGCAGTACTCCCGGGACTAGAAATGAGCAGTTCTTC. This codes for CSTPGTRNEQFF.

This chain links TRBV2 with TRBJ1-2; 12 bases are shared with TRBD1. The ends lost 6 bases at V and 5 bases at J; junction bases unmatched: 7. The CDR3 length is 15 residues. CDR1 is SNHLY and CDR2 is FYNNEI in the germline V gene. The CDR3: CASRDGTGGRYGYTF. CDR3 DNA: TGTGCCAGCAGAGATGGGACAGGGGGCAGATATGGCTACACCTTC.

The rearrangement joins TRBV3-1 to TRBJ2-7; D is perhaps TRBD1 or TRBD2 (5 bases each). Between the trimmed V and J ends, which lost 0 bases and 3 bases, there was a span of 15 bases. The CDR3 extends over 16 amino acids. Germline CDR1 is LGHDT and CDR2 is YNNKEL (reference sequence). The CDR3 coding sequence is TGTGCCAGCAGCCAAGACGTCCCAGGGAGAGGCTACGAGCAGTACTTC. Translated: CASSQDVPGRGYEQYF.

This clonotype turned up a few times. The genes are TRBV25-1 and TRBJ2-7, with D unclear. Deletions cut 3 bases from V and 1 base from J, with 7 bases between. The CDR3 has 13 residues. Germline V gene sequence: CDR1 MGHDK, CDR2 SYGVNS. This CDR3 is CASSDYTSYEQYF. The CDR3 DNA reads TGTGCCAGCAGTGACTACACATCCTACGAGCAGTACTTC.

This clonotype was observed a handful of times. The rearrangement joins TRBV10-3 to TRBJ2-7; D might be TRBD2 (5 bases). CDR3 length: 20 amino acids. Germline V lookup: CDR1 ENHRY, CDR2 SYGVKD. V gave up 4 bases and J gave up 2 bases, with 30 bases separating them. The CDR3 here is CAISGPGVGIDTRPTYEQYF. The CDR3 region has the DNA TGTGCCATCAGTGGGCCCGGGGTCGGAATTGACACTCGACCTACCTACGAGCAGTACTTC.

This clonotype showed up just a few times. V gene TRBV24-1 combines with J gene TRBJ2-3; no reliable D call. Trimming stripped 1 base from V and 7 bases from J, with 11 bases between. Germline V gene data show CDR1 as KGHDR and CDR2 as SFDVKD. The CDR3 runs to 14 residues. The CDR3 protein is CATSDFLSGNTQYF. CDR3 coding DNA: TGTGCCACCAGTGATTTCCTCTCCGGTAATACGCAGTATTTT.

The chain combines TRBV7-9 with TRBJ2-2; no definite D call. Trimming shortened V by 5 bases and J by 0 bases, and 7 bases separated the two germline ends. Germline V gene data show CDR1 as SEHNR and CDR2 as FQNEAQ (reference sequence). CDR3 length: 14 amino acids. Here the CDR3 reads CASSLPTNTGELFF. The CDR3 DNA follows: TGTGCCAGCAGCCTACCCACGAACACCGGGGAGCTGTTTTTT. The whole variable domain, remainder taken from reference TRBV7-9 and TRBJ2-2, is DTGVSQNPRHKITKRGQNVTFRCDPISEHNRLYWYRQTLGQGPEFLTYFQNEAQLEKSRLLSDRFSAERPKGSFSTLEIQRTEQGDSAMYLCASSLPTNTGELFFGEGSRLTVL.

V is TRBV10-3 and J is TRBJ2-3; 8 nucleotides match TRBD2. The CDR3 is 15 amino acids. V was clipped by 3 bases and J by 4 bases; unmatched bases: 6. From germline, CDR1 is ENHRY and CDR2 SYGVKD. DNA for the CDR3: TGTGCCATCAGTGAAAGCGGGAGTCGGGCAGATACGCAGTATTTT. Protein product: CAISESGSRADTQYF.

The rearrangement uses TRBV11-2 and TRBJ2-7, with 11 bases lining up with TRBD2. J lost 0 bases, V lost 6 bases, and 4 bases had no gene match. Germline V gives CDR1 SGHAT, CDR2 FQNNGV. There are 15 residues in the CDR3. CDR3 sequence: CASRIGLAGSYEQYF. In nucleotides, the CDR3 is TGTGCCAGCAGGATCGGACTAGCGGGCTCCTACGAGCAGTACTTC. Filled out from reference TRBV11-2 and TRBJ2-7, the complete variable domain reads EAGVAQSPRYKIIEKRQSVAFWCNPISGHATLYWYQQILGQGPKLLIQFQNNGVVDDSQLPKDRFSAERLKGVDSTLKIQPAKLEDSAVYLCASRIGLAGSYEQYFGPGTRLTVT.

V gene TRBV10-3 combines with J gene TRBJ1-1, with D unclear. Trimming removed 10 bases at V and 0 bases at J, with 18 bases between. The CDR3 contains 15 residues. CDR1 and CDR2 (germline): ENHRY, SYGVKD. CDR3 DNA sequence: TGTGCCAACAAACCTGACCTGGGGATGAACACTGAAGCTTTCTTT. Translation gives CANKPDLGMNTEAFF.

The chain is built from TRBV19 and TRBJ1-6; possible D gene TRBD1, 6 bases. CDR3 length equals 14 residues. Deletions cut 5 bases from V and 8 bases from J, with 13 bases between. Germline loops: CDR1 LNHDA, CDR2 SQIVND (reference sequence). CDR3 DNA sequence: TGTGCCAGTAGTTGGAGGCCAGGGGATTCACCCCTCCACTTT. As protein: CASSWRPGDSPLHF.

This clonotype was counted a few times. V is TRBV7-9 and J is TRBJ2-7; 13 bases are shared with TRBD2. The CDR3 is made up of 16 amino acids. The germline V gene encodes CDR1 SEHNR and CDR2 FQNEAQ (reference sequence). Trimming cost V 1 base and J 5 bases; bases outside gene matches: 5. The CDR3 sequence is CASSLGWTSGGHEQYF. The CDR3 DNA reads as TGTGCCAGCAGCTTAGGATGGACTAGCGGGGGACACGAGCAGTACTTC. Full variable domain (missing parts from reference TRBV7-9 and TRBJ2-7): DTGVSQNPRHKITKRGQNVTFRCDPISEHNRLYWYRQTLGQGPEFLTYFQNEAQLEKSRLLSDRFSAERPKGSFSTLEIQRTEQGDSAMYLCASSLGWTSGGHEQYFGPGTRLTVT.

The chain recombines TRBV5-1 with TRBJ2-5, with TRBD1 as a possible D gene (6 bases). The V end was cut by 1 base, the J end by 5 bases, with 21 bases between. Germline loops: CDR1 SGHRS, CDR2 YFSETQ. The CDR3 covers 17 residues. The CDR3: CASSLKSRTEARETQYF. In DNA form, the CDR3 reads TGCGCCAGCAGCTTGAAGTCGAGGACAGAGGCGAGGGAGACCCAGTACTTC.

The chain recombines TRBV7-9 with TRBJ1-2, with 8 bases identical to TRBD1. J gave up 3 bases and V 5 bases, and 5 bases lay outside the gene matches. Germline lookup yields CDR1 SEHNR and CDR2 FQNEAQ (reference sequence). The CDR3 is made up of 14 amino acids. DNA of the CDR3: TGTGCCAGCAGCCCAAAGGGACAGGACTATGGCTACACCTTC. Amino acids: CASSPKGQDYGYTF.

A few counts support this clonotype. This chain uses TRBV5-1 with TRBJ2-2, with 7 bases identical to TRBD1. Unmatched junction bases numbered 5, after V lost 4 bases and J lost 2 bases. Germline V lookup: CDR1 SGHRS, CDR2 YFSETQ. The CDR3 has 15 amino acids. Here the CDR3 reads CASSERTGNTGELFF. CDR3 coding DNA: TGCGCCAGCAGCGAGAGGACAGGCAACACCGGGGAGCTGTTTTTT. Full variable domain (rest looked up from reference TRBV5-1 and TRBJ2-2): KAGVTQTPRYLIKTRGQQVTLSCSPISGHRSVSWYQQTPGQGLQFLFEYFSETQRNKGNFPGRFSGRQFSNSRSEMNVSTLELGDSALYLCASSERTGNTGELFFGEGSRLTVL.

The chain uses TRBV6-1 and TRBJ2-4; D ambiguous. V was trimmed by 1 base and J by 0 bases, leaving 4 bases between them. Germline V gives CDR1 MNHNS, CDR2 SASEGT. This CDR3 has 14 amino acids. CDR3 DNA: TGTGCCAGCAGTGAAGGGGTAGCCAAAAACATTCAGTACTTC. Translation gives CASSEGVAKNIQYF.

A few counts support this clonotype. The genes are TRBV27 and TRBJ2-5; D is possibly TRBD1 (6 bases). From germline, CDR1 is MNHEY and CDR2 SMNVEV (reference sequence). The CDR3 length is 14 residues. With 5 bases removed from V and 3 bases from J, the gap between germline ends came to 13 bases. CDR3 loop: CASSPGTYEETQYF. CDR3 in DNA: TGTGCCAGCAGTCCCGGGACATACGAAGAGACCCAGTACTTC.

This clonotype has just a few counts. The chain joins TRBV24-1 to TRBJ2-3, with D possibly TRBD1 on 6 matching bases. The CDR3 is 14 residues long. The V gene lost 2 bases and the J gene lost 10 bases, with 15 bases spanning the gap. The germline gives CDR1 KGHDR, CDR2 SFDVKD. CDR3 in amino acids: CATSDSTGILAQYF. The DNA of the CDR3 is TGTGCCACCAGTGATTCTACAGGGATTCTGGCGCAGTATTTT.

This clonotype was recorded once. V gene TRBV6-5 combines with J gene TRBJ1-5, with D perhaps TRBD1 (5 bases). The CDR3 is 15 residues long. The V gene's germline CDR1 is MNHEY and CDR2 SVGAGI. Trimming removed 5 bases from V and 3 bases from J, with 14 bases in between. For the CDR3, the DNA is TGTGCCAGCAGTACCTCTCCAGGGTTCAATCAGCCCCAGCATTTT. Translation gives CASSTSPGFNQPQHF.

The chain uses TRBV7-9 and TRBJ1-1; 7 bases are a match to TRBD1. CDR1 and CDR2 from the germline V gene are SEHNR and FQNEAQ (reference sequence). V lost 5 bases to trimming and J lost 7 bases; unmatched junction nucleotides: 10. The CDR3 extends over 14 amino acids. CDR3 in amino acids: CASSTRQGTNEAFF. The DNA of the CDR3 is TGTGCCAGCAGCACACGACAGGGAACGAATGAAGCTTTCTTT.